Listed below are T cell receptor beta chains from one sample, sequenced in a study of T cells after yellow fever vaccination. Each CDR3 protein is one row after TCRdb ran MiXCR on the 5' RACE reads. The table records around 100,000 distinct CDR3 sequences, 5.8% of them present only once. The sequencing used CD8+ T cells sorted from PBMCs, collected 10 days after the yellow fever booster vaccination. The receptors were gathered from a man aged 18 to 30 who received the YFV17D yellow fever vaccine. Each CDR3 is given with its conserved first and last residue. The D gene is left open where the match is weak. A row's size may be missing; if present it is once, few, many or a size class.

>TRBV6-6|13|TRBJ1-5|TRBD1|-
CASGGQGDQPQHF
TGTGCCAGTGGGGGACAGGGGGATCAGCCCCAGCATTTT
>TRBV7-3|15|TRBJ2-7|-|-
CASSYTDAGAYEQYF
TGTGCCAGCAGCTACACAGACGCCGGGGCCTACGAGCAGTACTTC
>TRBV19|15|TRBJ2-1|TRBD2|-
CASSHILGTSNEQFF
TGTGCCAGTAGCCACATTTTAGGGACTAGCAATGAGCAGTTCTTC
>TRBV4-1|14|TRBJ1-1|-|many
CASSVYRVGTEAFF
TGCGCCAGCAGCGTATACAGGGTAGGGACTGAAGCTTTCTTT
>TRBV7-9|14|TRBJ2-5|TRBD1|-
CASSLGQGIETQYF
TGTGCCAGCAGCTTAGGACAGGGGATCGAGACCCAGTACTTC
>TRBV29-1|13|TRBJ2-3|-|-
CSGEQGHTDTQYF
TGCAGCGGGGAACAGGGACACACAGATACGCAGTATTTT
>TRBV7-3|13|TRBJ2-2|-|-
CASSSNPTGELFF
TGTGCCAGCAGCTCGAACCCCACCGGGGAGCTGTTTTTT
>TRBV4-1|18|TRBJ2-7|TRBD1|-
CASSQGTGGQLSTYEQYF
TGCGCCAGCAGCCAAGGGACAGGGGGACAGCTAAGCACCTACGAGCAGTACTTC
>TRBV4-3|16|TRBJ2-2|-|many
CASSQWARENTGELFF
TGCGCCAGCAGCCAATGGGCCCGGGAGAACACCGGGGAGCTGTTTTTT
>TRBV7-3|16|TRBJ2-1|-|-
CASSITPGRQYNEQFF
TGTGCCAGCAGTATTACCCCGGGACGTCAATACAATGAGCAGTTCTTC
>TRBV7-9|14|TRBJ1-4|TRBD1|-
CASNPGTDAEKLFF
TGTGCCAGCAACCCCGGGACAGATGCTGAAAAACTGTTTTTT
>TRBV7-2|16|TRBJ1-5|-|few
CASSLVGVGFDQPQHF
TGTGCCAGCAGCTTGGTAGGGGTCGGTTTTGATCAGCCCCAGCATTTT
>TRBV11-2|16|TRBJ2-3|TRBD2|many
CASSTLAGGATDTQYF
TGTGCCAGCAGCACTCTAGCGGGGGGGGCCACAGATACGCAGTATTTT
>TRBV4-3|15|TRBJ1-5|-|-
CASSQDSGTPAPQHF
TGCGCCAGCAGCCAAGATTCAGGCACTCCAGCGCCCCAGCATTTT
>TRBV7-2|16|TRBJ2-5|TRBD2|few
CASRPSQRGGPETQYF
TGTGCCAGCAGACCGAGCCAGCGGGGGGGCCCCGAGACCCAGTACTTC
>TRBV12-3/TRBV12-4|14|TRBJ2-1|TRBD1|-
CASSYWDRNYEQFF
TGTGCCAGCAGTTACTGGGACAGGAACTATGAGCAGTTCTTC
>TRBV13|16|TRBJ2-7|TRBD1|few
CASSKNSRTGSYEQYF
TGTGCCAGCAGCAAGAATTCACGGACAGGGTCGTACGAGCAGTACTTC
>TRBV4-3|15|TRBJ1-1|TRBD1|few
CASSQSRTGWSEAFF
TGCGCCAGCAGCCAATCGAGGACAGGGTGGTCTGAAGCTTTCTTT
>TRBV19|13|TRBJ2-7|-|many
CASSPASNYEQYF
TGTGCCAGTAGTCCTGCCAGCAACTACGAGCAGTACTTC
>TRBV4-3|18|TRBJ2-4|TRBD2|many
CASSQVTSGGLAKNIQYF
TGCGCCAGCAGCCAAGTCACTAGCGGTGGTCTAGCCAAAAACATTCAGTACTTC